The following is a T cell receptor (beta chain) sequence with its context. Its matching antigen is unknown. The sample comes from a study of blood T cells in healthy people across ages. Study results and caveats: With donor CMV status unknown, expanded clonotype changes were possibly confounded.

With a J-beta primer mix and a sample-barcoded 5' primer, a second PCR ran 7 to 11 cycles. One entry per CDR3 protein results from TCRdb running MiXCR on the 5' RACE reads. The sample carries about 1.4 million distinct CDR3 sequences, almost 60% recorded once. The CDR3 runs 12 residues. The V gene lost 1 base and the J gene lost 8 bases, with 5 bases spanning the gap. Germline CDR1 reads KGHDR; CDR2 reads SFDVKD. Sequenced: blood. The TCR comes from a man aged 18 to 29 in good health. The J gene is TRBJ2-1, the V gene TRBV24-1; no reliable D call. In DNA, the CDR3 is TGTGCCACCAGTGATTTACGAGATGAGCAGTTCTTC. Translated, it gives CATSDLRDEQFF.